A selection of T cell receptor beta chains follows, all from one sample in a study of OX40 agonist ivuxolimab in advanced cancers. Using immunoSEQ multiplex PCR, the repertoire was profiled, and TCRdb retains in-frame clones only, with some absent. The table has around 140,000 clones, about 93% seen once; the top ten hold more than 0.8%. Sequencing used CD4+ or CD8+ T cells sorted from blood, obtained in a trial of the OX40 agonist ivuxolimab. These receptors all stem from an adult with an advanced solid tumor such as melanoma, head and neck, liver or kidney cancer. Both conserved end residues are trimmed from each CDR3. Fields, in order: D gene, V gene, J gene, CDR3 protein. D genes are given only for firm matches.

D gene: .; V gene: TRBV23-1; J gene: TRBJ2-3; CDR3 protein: ASSLFTDTQY
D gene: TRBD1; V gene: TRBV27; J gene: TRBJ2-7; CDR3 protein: ASSLQQGAKNEQY
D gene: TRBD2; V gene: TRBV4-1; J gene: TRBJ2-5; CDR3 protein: ASSQETSGRGGETQY
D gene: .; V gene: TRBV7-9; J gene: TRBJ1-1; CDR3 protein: ASSRAVLAEAF
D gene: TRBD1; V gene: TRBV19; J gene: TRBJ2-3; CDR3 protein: ASSTDGTGGTDTQY
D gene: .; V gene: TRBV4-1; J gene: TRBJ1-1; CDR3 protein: ASSPRTEGNTEAF
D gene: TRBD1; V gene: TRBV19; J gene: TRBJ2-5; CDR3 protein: ASSGQGTGEQY
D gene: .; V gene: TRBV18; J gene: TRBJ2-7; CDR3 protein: ASSAGLASGEQY
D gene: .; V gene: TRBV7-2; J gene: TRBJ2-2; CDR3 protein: ASSSLTGFTGELF
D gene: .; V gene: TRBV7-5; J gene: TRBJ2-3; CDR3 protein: ARSLVGPPSGTPDTQY
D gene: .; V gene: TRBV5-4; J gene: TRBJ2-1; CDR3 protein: ASSSSGRSYNEQF
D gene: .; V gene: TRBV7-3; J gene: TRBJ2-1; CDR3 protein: ASSLGPAAENEQF
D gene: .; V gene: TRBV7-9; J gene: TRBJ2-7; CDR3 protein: ASSQSRGEQY
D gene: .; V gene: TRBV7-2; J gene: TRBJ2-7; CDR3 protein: ASSYTYEQY
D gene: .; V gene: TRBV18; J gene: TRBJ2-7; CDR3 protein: ASSPNRGGTYEQY
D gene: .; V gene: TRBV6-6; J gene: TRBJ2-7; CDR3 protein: ASSFSLGTYEQY
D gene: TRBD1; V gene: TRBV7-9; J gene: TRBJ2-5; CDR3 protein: ASRPQGAGETQY
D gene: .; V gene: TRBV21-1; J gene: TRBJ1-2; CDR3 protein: ASSLLQGGGLKPPNYGYT
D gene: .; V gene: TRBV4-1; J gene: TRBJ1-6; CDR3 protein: ASSQVGRVSPLH
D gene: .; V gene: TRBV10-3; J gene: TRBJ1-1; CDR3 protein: AISESRGGNTEAF
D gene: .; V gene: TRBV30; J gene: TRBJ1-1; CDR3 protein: AWRWGPLTGAEAF
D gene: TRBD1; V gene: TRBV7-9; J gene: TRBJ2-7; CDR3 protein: ASSQRKGTVYEQY
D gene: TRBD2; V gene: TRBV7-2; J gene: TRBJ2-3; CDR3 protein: ASSLIAGGSDTQY
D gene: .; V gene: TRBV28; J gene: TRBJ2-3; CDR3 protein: ASSPLEVTSTDTQY
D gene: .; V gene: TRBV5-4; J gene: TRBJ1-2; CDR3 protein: ASSLDSVSGYGYT
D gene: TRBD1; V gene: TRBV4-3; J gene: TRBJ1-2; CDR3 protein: ASSRTDREEYGYT
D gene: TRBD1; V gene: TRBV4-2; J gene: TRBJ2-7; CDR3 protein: ASSTRGRSFYEQY
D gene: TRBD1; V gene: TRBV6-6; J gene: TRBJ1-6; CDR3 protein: ASSRQGNSPLH
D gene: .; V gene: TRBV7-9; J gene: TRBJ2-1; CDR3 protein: ASSTGHEQF
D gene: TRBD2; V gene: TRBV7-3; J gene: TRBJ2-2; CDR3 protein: ASSLMPLAGTTGELF
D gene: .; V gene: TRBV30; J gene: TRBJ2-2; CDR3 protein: AWRLNTGELF
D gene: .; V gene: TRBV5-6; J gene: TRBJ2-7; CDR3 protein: ASSLDRLDEQY
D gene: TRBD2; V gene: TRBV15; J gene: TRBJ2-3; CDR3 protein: ATSRAQAGGSTDTQY
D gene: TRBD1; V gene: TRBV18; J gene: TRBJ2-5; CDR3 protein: ASSPTGGQRETQY
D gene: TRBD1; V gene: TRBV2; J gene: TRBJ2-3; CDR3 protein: ASSRTGRTDTQY
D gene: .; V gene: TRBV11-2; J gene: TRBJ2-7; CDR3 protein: ASSQTLATGTPYEQY
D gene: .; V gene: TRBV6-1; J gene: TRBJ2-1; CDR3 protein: ASSDLGEQF
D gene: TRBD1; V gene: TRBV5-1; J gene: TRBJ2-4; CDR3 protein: ASSSGGTLQY
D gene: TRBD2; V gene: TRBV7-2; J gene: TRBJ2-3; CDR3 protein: ASSLAGGLAGFPRDTQY
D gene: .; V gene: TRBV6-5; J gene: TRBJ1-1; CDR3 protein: ASSQTAEAF
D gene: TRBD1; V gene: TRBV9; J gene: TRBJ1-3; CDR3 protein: ASSVATGEAGNTIY
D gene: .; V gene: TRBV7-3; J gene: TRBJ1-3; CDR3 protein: ASSPRGAGNTIY
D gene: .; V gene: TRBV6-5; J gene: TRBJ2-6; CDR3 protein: ASSPTSSGANVLT
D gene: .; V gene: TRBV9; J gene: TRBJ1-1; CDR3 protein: ASSPQTAEAF
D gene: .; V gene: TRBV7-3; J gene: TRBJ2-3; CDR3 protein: ASRQTGLATDTQY
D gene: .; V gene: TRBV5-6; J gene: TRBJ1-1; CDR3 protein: ASSFRRGLNTEAF
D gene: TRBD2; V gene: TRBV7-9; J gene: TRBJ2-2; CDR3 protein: ASSPPTLRGGRNTGELF
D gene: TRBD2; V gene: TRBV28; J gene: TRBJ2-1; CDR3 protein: ASSPSGTSGYNEQF
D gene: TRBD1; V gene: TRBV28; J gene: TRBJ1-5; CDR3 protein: ASSPPGTGVFQPQH
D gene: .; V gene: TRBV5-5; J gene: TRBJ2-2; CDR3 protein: ASSLDATGELF
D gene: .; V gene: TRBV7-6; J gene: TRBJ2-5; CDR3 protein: ASSLSDQETQY